This T cell receptor beta chain was obtained from a study of OX40 agonist ivuxolimab in advanced cancers. Study-level background: It was ivuxolimab, an agonistic anti-OX40 (CD134) antibody, that patients were treated with.

Concerning this clone: What it binds is unknown.

Germline V gene lookup returns CDR1 MNHNS and CDR2 SASEGT. Trimming took 5 bases from V and 6 from J, leaving 14 bases between them. The CDR3 totals 13 residues. Patients who had autoimmune disease history or got systemic immunosuppression were left out. Findings and limits, study-wide: CD4+ T cells averaged fewer expanded clones than CD8+ T cells. Within 6 weeks, CD4+ and CD8+ blood T cells expanded clonally at 0.1 to 3.0 mg/kg.

Some clones are missing from TCRdb's copy, which holds only in-frame ones; the method was immunoSEQ multiplex PCR. Of roughly 48,000 clones listed, roughly 90% are singletons. The origin of this receptor is an adult with an advanced solid tumor such as melanoma, head and neck, liver or kidney cancer. The gene calls are TRBV6-1 and TRBJ2-7; a possible D gene is TRBD1 (6 bases). The source material was CD4+ or CD8+ T cells sorted from blood, sampled in a trial of the OX40 agonist ivuxolimab. The CDR3 region has the DNA TGTGCCAGCAGTTTTACAGGGACGGGCGAGCAGTACTTC. As protein: CASSFTGTGEQYF.